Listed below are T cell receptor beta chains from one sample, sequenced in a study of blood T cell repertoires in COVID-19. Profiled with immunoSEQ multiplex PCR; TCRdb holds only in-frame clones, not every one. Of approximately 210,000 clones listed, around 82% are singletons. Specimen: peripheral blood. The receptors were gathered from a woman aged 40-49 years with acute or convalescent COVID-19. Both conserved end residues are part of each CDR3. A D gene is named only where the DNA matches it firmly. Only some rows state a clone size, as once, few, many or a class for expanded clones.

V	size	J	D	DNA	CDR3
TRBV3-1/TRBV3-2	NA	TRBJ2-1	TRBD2	TGTGCCAGCAGCCCAGCTAGCGGTGGCGCCTACAATGAGCAGTTCTTC	CASSPASGGAYNEQFF
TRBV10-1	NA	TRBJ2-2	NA	TGCGCCAGCAGCCATTTTGACAGGGCGGGAACCGGGGAGCTGTTTTTT	CASSHFDRAGTGELFF
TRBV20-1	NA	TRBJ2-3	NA	TGCAGTGCCGAGTTCACAGATACGCAGTATTTT	CSAEFTDTQYF
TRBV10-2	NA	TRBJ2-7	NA	TGCGCCAGCAGTGAGTCGGGTGGGGGACTCTACGAGCAGTACTTC	CASSESGGGLYEQYF
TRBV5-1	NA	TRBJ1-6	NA	TGCGCCAGCAGCGTCCAGGGGAGAGATTCACCCCTCCACTTT	CASSVQGRDSPLHF
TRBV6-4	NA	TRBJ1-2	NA	TGTGCCAGCAGTGACTCTTACCACAGAAATCACTATGGCTACACCTTC	CASSDSYHRNHYGYTF
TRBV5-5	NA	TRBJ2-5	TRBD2	TGTGCCAGCAGCTCTCGCGCTCGGGGGGTCGGAGAGACCCAGTACTTC	CASSSRARGVGETQYF
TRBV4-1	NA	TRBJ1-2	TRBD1	TGCGCCAGCAGCCAAGTCCTCCGGGACAGAGCTAACTATGGCTACACCTTC	CASSQVLRDRANYGYTF
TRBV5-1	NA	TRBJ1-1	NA	TGCGCCAGCAGCTGGGGAGGGAATACTGAAGCTTTCTTT	CASSWGGNTEAFF
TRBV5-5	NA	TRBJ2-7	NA	TGTGCCAGCAGTCGAGACTGGGTCCGCTACGAGCAGTACTTC	CASSRDWVRYEQYF
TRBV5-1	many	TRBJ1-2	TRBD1	TGCGCCAGCCGCCCCGGGACAGGGGGCTATGGCTACACCTTC	CASRPGTGGYGYTF
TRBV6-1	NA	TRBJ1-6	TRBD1	TGTGCCAGCAGTGAACTTCGCTTCGGACAGGGGTATGGTTCACCCCTCCACTTT	CASSELRFGQGYGSPLHF
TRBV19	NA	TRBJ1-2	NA	TGTGCCAGTAGTACAGGGGCTGGGTATACTAACTATGGCTACACCTTC	CASSTGAGYTNYGYTF
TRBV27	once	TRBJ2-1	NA	TGTGCCAGCAGATCCACCCGCCAGGGAAATGAGCAGTTCTTC	CASRSTRQGNEQFF
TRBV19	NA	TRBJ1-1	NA	TGTGCCAGTAGTATCCCCCGGGGGGTTAAAGGCACTGAAGCTTTCTTT	CASSIPRGVKGTEAFF
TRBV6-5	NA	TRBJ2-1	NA	TGTGCCAGCAGTTACTCTTGGGGGGATGAGCAGTTCTTC	CASSYSWGDEQFF
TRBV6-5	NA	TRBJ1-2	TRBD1	TGTGCCAGCAAGGGACAGGCCTATGGCTACACCTTC	CASKGQAYGYTF
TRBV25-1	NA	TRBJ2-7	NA	TGTGCCAGCAGTGAAAACAGCTACGAGCAGTACTTC	CASSENSYEQYF
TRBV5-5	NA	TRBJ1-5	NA	TGTGCCAGCAGCTCAGCGGGTGGCAATCAGCCCCAGCATTTT	CASSSAGGNQPQHF
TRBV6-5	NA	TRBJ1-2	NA	TGTGCCAGCAGTTACTCGCGGGTAAACTATGGCTACACCTTC	CASSYSRVNYGYTF